This T cell receptor beta chain was profiled in a study of Graves' ophthalmopathy and Graves' hyperthyroidism. Amplification of the TCR beta CDR3 regions used RNA transcripts (as template). Following a first-round RT-PCR that used HTBI primers, a second-round multiplex PCR was carried out. TCRdb passed the multiplex PCR reads through MiXCR, listing each CDR3 protein once. The sample holds some 390,000 distinct CDR3 sequences, about 17% seen once. V gave up 0 bases and J gave up 5 bases, with 11 bases separating them. The length of the CDR3 is 15 residues. Per the germline V gene, CDR1 is LGHDT and CDR2 is YNNKEL (reference sequence). This clonotype was recorded many times.

This rearrangement joins TRBV3-1 to TRBJ1-3; D perhaps matches TRBD1 (6 bases). The sample comprised peripheral blood. This clonotype was obtained from a young woman with Graves' ophthalmopathy. The CDR3 spells CASSQEGTGRNTIYF. CDR3 in DNA: TGTGCCAGCAGCCAAGAAGGAACAGGGCGAAACACCATATATTTT.